The clone carrying this T cell receptor (beta chain) was detected only once. What it recognizes is unknown. This specimen comes from a study of blood T cells in healthy people across ages. Background on the study: With template switching, about one barcoded beta molecule was captured per two T cells. Study results and limitations: The study could not conclusively compare naive and antigen-experienced cells, given its unsorted PBMCs.

A second 7 to 11 cycle PCR used barcoded and J-beta primers. TCRdb reprocessed the 5' RACE reads with MiXCR, giving one entry per CDR3 protein. This sample has around 580,000 distinct CDR3 sequences, with around 48% found just once. The CDR3 sequence is 11 residues long. Germline V gives CDR1 DFQATT, CDR2 SNEGSKA (reference sequence). After removal of 6 bases from V and 14 bases from J, the junction contained 8 bases not matched to a gene. Material for sequencing was blood. The chain recombines TRBV20-1 with TRBJ2-1; 9 bases align to TRBD2. The source of this sequence is a man at least 80 years old in good health. The CDR3 nucleotides read TGCAGTGCCCCCGGAGCGGGAGGTGAGTTCTTC. It specifies CSAPGAGGEFF.